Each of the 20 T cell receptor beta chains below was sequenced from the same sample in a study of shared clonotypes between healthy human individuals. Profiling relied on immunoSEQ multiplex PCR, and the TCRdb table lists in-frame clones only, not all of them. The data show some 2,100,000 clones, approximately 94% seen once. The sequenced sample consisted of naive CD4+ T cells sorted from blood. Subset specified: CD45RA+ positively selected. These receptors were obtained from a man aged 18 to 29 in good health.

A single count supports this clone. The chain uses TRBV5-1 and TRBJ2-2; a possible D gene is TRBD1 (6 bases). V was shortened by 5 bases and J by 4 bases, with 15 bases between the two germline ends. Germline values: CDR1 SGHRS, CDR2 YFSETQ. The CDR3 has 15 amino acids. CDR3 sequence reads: CASRAGDSATGELFF. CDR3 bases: TGCGCCAGCAGAGCAGGGGATTCCGCCACCGGGGAGCTGTTTTTT. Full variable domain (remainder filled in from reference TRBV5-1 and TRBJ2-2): KAGVTQTPRYLIKTRGQQVTLSCSPISGHRSVSWYQQTPGQGLQFLFEYFSETQRNKGNFPGRFSGRQFSNSRSEMNVSTLELGDSALYLCASRAGDSATGELFFGEGSRLTVL.

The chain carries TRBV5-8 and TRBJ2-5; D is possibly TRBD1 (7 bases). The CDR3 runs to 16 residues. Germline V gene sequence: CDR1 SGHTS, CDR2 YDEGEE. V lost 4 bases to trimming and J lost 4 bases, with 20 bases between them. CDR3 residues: CASSHGGTDPSETQYF. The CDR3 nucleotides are TGTGCCAGCAGCCACGGCGGGACAGACCCGTCAGAGACCCAGTACTTC.

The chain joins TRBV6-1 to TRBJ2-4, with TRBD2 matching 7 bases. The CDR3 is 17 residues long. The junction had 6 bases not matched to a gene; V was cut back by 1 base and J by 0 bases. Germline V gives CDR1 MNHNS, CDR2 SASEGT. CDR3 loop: CASSEVFGGVAKNIQYF. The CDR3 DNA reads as TGTGCCAGCAGTGAAGTCTTTGGGGGGGTAGCCAAAAACATTCAGTACTTC.

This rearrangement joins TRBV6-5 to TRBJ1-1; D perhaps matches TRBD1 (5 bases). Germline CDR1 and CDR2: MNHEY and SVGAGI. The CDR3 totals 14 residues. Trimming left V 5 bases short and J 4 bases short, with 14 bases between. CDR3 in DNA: TGTGCCAGCAGTCTCGGTAGGGGCTCCACTGAAGCTTTCTTT. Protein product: CASSLGRGSTEAFF.

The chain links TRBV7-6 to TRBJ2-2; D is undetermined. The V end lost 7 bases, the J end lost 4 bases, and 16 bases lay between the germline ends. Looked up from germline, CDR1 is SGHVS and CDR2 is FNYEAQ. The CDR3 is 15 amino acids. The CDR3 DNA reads TGTGCCAGCACCCGATCGACCCCGAGCACCGGGGAGCTGTTTTTT. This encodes CASTRSTPSTGELFF.

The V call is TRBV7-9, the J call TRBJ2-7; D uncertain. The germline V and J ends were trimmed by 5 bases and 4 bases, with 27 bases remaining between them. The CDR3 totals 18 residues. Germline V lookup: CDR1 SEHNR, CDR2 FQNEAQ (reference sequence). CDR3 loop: CASSPGSWYNRRLYEQYF. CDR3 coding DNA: TGTGCCAGCAGCCCCGGCTCGTGGTACAACCGGAGATTATACGAGCAGTACTTC. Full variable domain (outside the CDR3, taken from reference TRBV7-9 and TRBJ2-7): DTGVSQNPRHKITKRGQNVTFRCDPISEHNRLYWYRQTLGQGPEFLTYFQNEAQLEKSRLLSDRFSAERPKGSFSTLEIQRTEQGDSAMYLCASSPGSWYNRRLYEQYFGPGTRLTVT.

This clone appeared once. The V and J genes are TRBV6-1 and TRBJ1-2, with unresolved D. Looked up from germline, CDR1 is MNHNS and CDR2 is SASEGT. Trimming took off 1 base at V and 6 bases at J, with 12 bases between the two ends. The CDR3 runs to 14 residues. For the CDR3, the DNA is TGTGCCAGCAGTGAAGGAACTCTCATAGATGGCTACACCTTC. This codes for CASSEGTLIDGYTF.

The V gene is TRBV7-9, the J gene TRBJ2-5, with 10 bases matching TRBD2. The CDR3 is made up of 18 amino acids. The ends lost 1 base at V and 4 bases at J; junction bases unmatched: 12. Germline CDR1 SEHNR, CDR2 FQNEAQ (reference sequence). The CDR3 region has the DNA TGTGCCAGCAGCTTAGAGTTGAGTCCAGCGGGGGGGCTAGAGACCCAGTACTTC. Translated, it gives CASSLELSPAGGLETQYF.

CDR3 nucleotides: TGTGCCAGCAGCGTAGGACCACACGGGGAGACCCAGTACTTC. Its translation: CASSVGPHGETQYF. V and J are TRBV9 and TRBJ2-5; D is undetermined. The ends were cut back, 0 bases at V and 5 bases at J, with 11 bases in the middle. The germline gives CDR1 SGDLS, CDR2 YYNGEE. The CDR3 has 14 residues. The full variable domain, rest sourced from reference TRBV9 and TRBJ2-5, is DSGVTQTPKHLITATGQRVTLRCSPRSGDLSVYWYQQSLDQGLQFLIQYYNGEERAKGNILERFSAQQFPDLHSELNLSSLELGDSALYFCASSVGPHGETQYFGPGTRLLVL.

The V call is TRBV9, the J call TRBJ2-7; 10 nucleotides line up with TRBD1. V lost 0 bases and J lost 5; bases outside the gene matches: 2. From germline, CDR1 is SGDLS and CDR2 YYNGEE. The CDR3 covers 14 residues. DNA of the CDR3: TGTGCCAGCAGCGTAGGGGACAGGGGCCACGAGCAGTACTTC. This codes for CASSVGDRGHEQYF. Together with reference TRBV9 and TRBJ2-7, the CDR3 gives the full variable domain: DSGVTQTPKHLITATGQRVTLRCSPRSGDLSVYWYQQSLDQGLQFLIQYYNGEERAKGNILERFSAQQFPDLHSELNLSSLELGDSALYFCASSVGDRGHEQYFGPGTRLTVT.

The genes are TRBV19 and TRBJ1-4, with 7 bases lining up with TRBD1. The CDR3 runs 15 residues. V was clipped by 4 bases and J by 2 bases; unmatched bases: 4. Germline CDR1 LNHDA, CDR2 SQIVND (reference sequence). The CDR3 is CASSTQTGTNEKLFF. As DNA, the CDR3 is TGTGCCAGTAGTACCCAGACAGGGACTAATGAAAAACTGTTTTTT.

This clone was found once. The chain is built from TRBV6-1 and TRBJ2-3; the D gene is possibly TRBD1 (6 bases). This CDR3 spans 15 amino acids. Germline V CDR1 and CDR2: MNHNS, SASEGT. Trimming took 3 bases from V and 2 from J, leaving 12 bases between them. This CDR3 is CASSEEQGFTDTQYF. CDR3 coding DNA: TGTGCCAGCAGTGAGGAACAGGGATTCACAGATACGCAGTATTTT.

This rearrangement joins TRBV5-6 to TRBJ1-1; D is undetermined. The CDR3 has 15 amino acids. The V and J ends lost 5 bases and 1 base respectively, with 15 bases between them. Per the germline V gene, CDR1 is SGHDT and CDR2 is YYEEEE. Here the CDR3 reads CASRPQGQPNTEAFF. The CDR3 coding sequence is TGTGCCAGCAGGCCCCAAGGGCAGCCGAACACTGAAGCTTTCTTT.

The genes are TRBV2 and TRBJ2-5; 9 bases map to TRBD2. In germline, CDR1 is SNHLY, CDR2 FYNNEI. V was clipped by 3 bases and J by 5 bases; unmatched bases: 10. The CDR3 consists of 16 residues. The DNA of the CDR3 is TGTGCCAGCAGTGAGCTTAGCGGGAGTGTTTGGGAGACCCAGTACTTC. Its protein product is CASSELSGSVWETQYF.

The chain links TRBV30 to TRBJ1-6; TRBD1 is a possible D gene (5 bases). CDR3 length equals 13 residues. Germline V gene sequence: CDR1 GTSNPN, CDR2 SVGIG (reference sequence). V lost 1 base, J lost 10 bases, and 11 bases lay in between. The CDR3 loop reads CAWSGQPLSPLHF. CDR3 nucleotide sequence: TGTGCCTGGAGTGGACAGCCCCTCTCACCCCTCCACTTT.

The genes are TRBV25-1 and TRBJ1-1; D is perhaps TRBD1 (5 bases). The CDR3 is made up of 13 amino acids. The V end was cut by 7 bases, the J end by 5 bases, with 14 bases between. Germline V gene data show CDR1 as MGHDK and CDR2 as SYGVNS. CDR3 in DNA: TGTGCCAGCACTGGGACCCTTGGTACTGAAGCTTTCTTT. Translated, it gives CASTGTLGTEAFF. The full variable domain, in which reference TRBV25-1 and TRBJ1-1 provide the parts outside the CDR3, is EADIYQTPRYLVIGTGKKITLECSQTMGHDKMYWYQQDPGMELHLIHYSYGVNSTEKGDLSSESTVSRIRTEHFPLTLESARPSHTSQYLCASTGTLGTEAFFGQGTRLTVV.

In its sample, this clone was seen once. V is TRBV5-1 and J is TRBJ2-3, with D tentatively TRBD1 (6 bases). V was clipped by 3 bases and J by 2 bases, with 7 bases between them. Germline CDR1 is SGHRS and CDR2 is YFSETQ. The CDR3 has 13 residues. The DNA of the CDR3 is TGCGCCAGCAGCTGGGACAACACAGATACGCAGTATTTT. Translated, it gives CASSWDNTDTQYF.

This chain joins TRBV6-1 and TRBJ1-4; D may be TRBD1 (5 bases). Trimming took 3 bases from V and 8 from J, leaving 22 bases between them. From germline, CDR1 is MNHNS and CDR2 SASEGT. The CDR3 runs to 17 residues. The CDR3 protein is CASSDYWDQGGAEKLFF. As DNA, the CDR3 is TGTGCCAGCAGTGACTACTGGGACCAAGGAGGAGCCGAAAAACTGTTTTTT.

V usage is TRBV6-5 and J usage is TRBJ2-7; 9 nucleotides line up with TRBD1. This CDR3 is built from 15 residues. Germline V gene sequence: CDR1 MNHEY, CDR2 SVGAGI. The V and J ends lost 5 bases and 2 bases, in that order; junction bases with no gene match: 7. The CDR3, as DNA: TGTGCCAGCAGTCTTACAGGGGGCTTCACCTACGAGCAGTACTTC. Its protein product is CASSLTGGFTYEQYF.

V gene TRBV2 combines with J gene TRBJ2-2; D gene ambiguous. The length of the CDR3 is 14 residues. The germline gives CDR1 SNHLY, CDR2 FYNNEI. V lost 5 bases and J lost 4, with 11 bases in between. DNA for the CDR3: TGTGCCAGCAGTTTTGTCGGGTTCACCGGGGAGCTGTTTTTT. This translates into CASSFVGFTGELFF.